The 12 T cell receptor beta chains below all came from one sample that was sequenced in a study of Graves' ophthalmopathy and Graves' hyperthyroidism. As the template, RNA transcripts were used to amplify TCR beta CDR3 regions. First-round RT-PCR employed HTBI primers, with a second-round multiplex PCR after it. TCRdb fed the multiplex PCR reads into MiXCR, producing one record per CDR3 protein. There are about 410,000 distinct CDR3 sequences in the sample; around 18% occur only once, and around 1.4% lies in the top ten. The sequenced sample consisted of peripheral blood. The receptor set was obtained from a woman aged 18-29 years with Graves' ophthalmopathy.

The chain carries TRBV6-1 and TRBJ2-4, with D possibly being TRBD2 (5 bases). In germline, CDR1 is MNHNS, CDR2 SASEGT. Between the trimmed V and J ends, which lost 6 bases and 2 bases, there was a span of 14 bases. The CDR3 contains 15 residues. CDR3 residues: CASSALGSPKNIQYF. As DNA, the CDR3 is TGTGCCAGCAGCGCACTAGGGTCCCCCAAAAACATTCAGTACTTC.

The chain carries TRBV6-2 or TRBV6-3 and TRBJ2-5; TRBD1 might be the D (6 bases). This CDR3 has 15 amino acids. The V end was cut by 6 bases, the J end by 5 bases, with 19 bases between. Germline CDR1 reads MNHEY; CDR2 reads SVGEGT. CDR3 loop: CASSLTGPAGETQYF. CDR3 bases: TGTGCCAGCAGCCTTACAGGGCCCGCCGGGGAGACCCAGTACTTC.

The table lists this clonotype with many counts. The CDR3 DNA is TGCAGTGCAAAAATGACAGGGGAGAATCAGCCCCAGCATTTT. It codes for CSAKMTGENQPQHF. The chain employs TRBV20-1 and TRBJ1-5, with 8 bases aligning to TRBD1. The CDR3 extends over 14 amino acids. Germline V CDR1 and CDR2: DFQATT, SNEGSKA (reference sequence). With 6 bases clipped from V and 4 bases from J, the junction kept 8 bases outside the gene matches.

The CDR3 spells CASRTGTNQETQYF. CDR3 coding DNA: TGTGCCAGCAGGACAGGGACCAACCAAGAGACCCAGTACTTC. The chain has TRBV7-8 and TRBJ2-5; TRBD1 matches 7 bases. Germline V gene lookup returns CDR1 SGHVS and CDR2 FQNEAQ. There are 14 residues in the CDR3. The J segment lost 0 bases and the V segment lost 6 bases, leaving 4 bases of the junction unmatched.

This clonotype was counted many times. The chain recombines TRBV4-3 with TRBJ2-7; a weak D match, TRBD1 (6 bases). This CDR3 has 17 residues. Germline CDR1 and CDR2: LGHNA and YSLEER. The V gene lost 0 bases and the J gene lost 0 bases, with 15 bases spanning the gap. The CDR3: CASSQDPGGQSSYEQYF. CDR3 coding DNA: TGCGCCAGCAGCCAAGATCCTGGGGGCCAGAGCTCCTACGAGCAGTACTTC.

The chain carries TRBV11-2 and TRBJ1-1; the D is unclear. Trimming stripped 5 bases from V and 0 bases from J, with 19 bases between. This CDR3 is built from 17 residues. The germline CDR1 and CDR2 sequences are SGHAT and FQNNGV. CDR3 sequence: CASSLEGPGGMNTEAFF. CDR3 nucleotides: TGTGCCAGCAGCCTGGAGGGTCCTGGAGGAATGAACACTGAAGCTTTCTTT.

The gene calls are TRBV5-1 and TRBJ2-2; D is possibly TRBD2 (6 bases). The germline gives CDR1 SGHRS, CDR2 YFSETQ. V shed 0 bases and J shed 3 bases, with 12 bases lying between them. The CDR3 covers 16 residues. The CDR3: CASSLAGTGDTGELFF. CDR3 nucleotide sequence: TGCGCCAGCAGCTTGGCCGGGACTGGGGACACCGGGGAGCTGTTTTTT.

This chain connects TRBV11-2 to TRBJ1-1, with TRBD1 as a possible D gene (5 bases). Trimming took off 0 bases at V and 6 bases at J, with 11 bases between the two ends. Germline V gene lookup returns CDR1 SGHAT and CDR2 FQNNGV. The CDR3 length is 14 residues. The CDR3 DNA is TGTGCCAGCAGCTTAGAGGGGGTTGGGGCTGAAGCTTTCTTT. This codes for CASSLEGVGAEAFF.

This clonotype was counted a few times. The rearrangement uses TRBV7-2 and TRBJ2-7; the D gene is possibly TRBD2 (6 bases). CDR1 and CDR2 (germline): SGHTA, FQGNSA. The CDR3 consists of 14 residues. V dropped 5 bases and J dropped 1 base, with 12 bases sitting between them. The CDR3 nucleotides are TGTGCCAGCAGCCAAAGACTAGGGTCCTACGAGCAGTACTTC. Amino acids: CASSQRLGSYEQYF. The whole variable domain, remainder taken from reference TRBV7-2 and TRBJ2-7, is GAGVSQSPSNKVTEKGKDVELRCDPISGHTALYWYRQSLGQGLEFLIYFQGNSAPDKSGLPSDRFSAERTGGSVSTLTIQRTQQEDSAVYLCASSQRLGSYEQYFGPGTRLTVT.

This clonotype was detected many times. The J gene is TRBJ2-5, the V gene TRBV7-8; D is ambiguous. Trimming stripped 4 bases from V and 1 base from J, with 10 bases between. The CDR3 covers 14 residues. Germline V gene lookup returns CDR1 SGHVS and CDR2 FQNEAQ. The CDR3 DNA follows: TGTGCCAGCAGCTCAGAGGTGATCCAAGAGACCCAGTACTTC. This translates into CASSSEVIQETQYF. Full variable domain (rest looked up from reference TRBV7-8 and TRBJ2-5): GAGVSQSPRYKVAKRGQDVALRCDPISGHVSLFWYQQALGQGPEFLTYFQNEAQLDKSGLPSDRFFAERPEGSVSTLKIQRTQQEDSAVYLCASSSEVIQETQYFGPGTRLLVL.

This clonotype was found many times. The chain joins TRBV20-1 to TRBJ1-1; TRBD1 is a possible D gene (6 bases). The CDR3 spans 16 residues. CDR1 DFQATT and CDR2 SNEGSKA come from the germline V gene (reference sequence). V was shortened by 3 bases and J by 0 bases, with 17 bases between the two germline ends. This chain's CDR3 is CSASRTGRFLNTEAFF. The CDR3 DNA sequence: TGCAGTGCTAGTCGTACAGGGCGATTTCTGAACACTGAAGCTTTCTTT.

This clonotype appeared many times. The chain is built from TRBV11-2 and TRBJ2-5; 14 bases match TRBD2. CDR1 is SGHAT and CDR2 is FQNNGV in the germline V gene. Losses at the gene ends were 3 bases for V and 3 bases for J; bases not matched to a gene: 15. The CDR3 spans 20 residues. CDR3 sequence reads: CASSLDPSGLAGDLEETQYF. CDR3 DNA: TGTGCCAGCAGCTTGGACCCCTCGGGACTAGCGGGGGATCTCGAAGAGACCCAGTACTTC.